There are many counts of the clone carrying this TCR beta chain. Its matching antigen is unknown. The CDR3 runs 16 residues. Deletions cut 5 bases from V and 4 bases from J, with 18 bases between. Germline V gene lookup returns CDR1 SGHVS and CDR2 FQNEAQ. This sample is part of a study of human T cells and chemical hapten exposure. Study observations and caveats: With regard to DPC sensitization, TCRs above 1 in 1000 frequency did not change. Donor immune responses may differ from healthy people's, since all donors had alopecia.

TCRdb passed the RACE reads through MiXCR, listing each CDR3 protein once. The sample includes approximately 370,000 distinct CDR3 sequences, around 5% of them seen just once. Time point noted: pre-sensitization, week 0. This sample's treatment: therapeutic diphenylcyclopropenone sensitization with weekly scalp DPC. Investigators collected blood before applying each patch test. The donor pool consisted of alopecia patients aged 18 to 70 years, considered suitable for DPC. The sequence was collected from a woman aged 18-29 years with alopecia areata. Some clones in this sample may be carry-over from other donors' samples. The V call is TRBV7-8, the J call TRBJ1-5, with a tentative D call TRBD1 (5 bases). Source: whole blood, taken in connection with sensitization to the hapten diphenylcyclopropenone (DPC). The CDR3 sequence: CASSNAGSGFNQPQHF. In DNA, the CDR3 is TGTGCCAGCAGCAATGCAGGGTCTGGGTTTAATCAGCCCCAGCATTTT.